Below, 17 T cell receptor beta chains from the same sample are listed, as sequenced in a study of T cells in Graves' hyperthyroidism and ophthalmopathy (dated by TCRdb to between 2017 and 2020). The library relied on multiplex PCR. The instrument was an Illumina HiSeq 2000. The TCR beta CDR3 regions were amplified from the RNA transcripts. A first-round RT-PCR of the TCR CDR3 used the HTBI primer set with the Qiagen OneStep RT-PCR kit. TCRdb trimmed the raw reads at Q25, called clones with MiXCR and kept productive beta chains. CDR3 protein sequences are deduplicated, and each keeps its most common genes and DNA. The table for this sample lists 800,000 or so distinct CDR3 sequences; around 38% of them were counted only once. The ten largest make up around 9.3% of the sample. The sequenced sample was blood. Receptor source: a man between 18 and 35 years old with Graves' hyperthyroidism.

This rearrangement joins TRBV7-9 to TRBJ2-7; perhaps TRBD1 as D (6 bases). Trimming removed 5 bases from V and 2 bases from J, with 13 bases in between. The CDR3 consists of 14 residues. Germline CDR1 and CDR2: SEHNR and FQNEAQ (reference sequence). This CDR3 reads CASSALGAAYEQYF. The DNA of the CDR3 is TGTGCCAGCAGCGCACTGGGGGCGGCCTACGAGCAGTACTTC.

The chain has TRBV9 and TRBJ1-1; D is possibly TRBD1 (5 bases). The CDR3 length is 18 residues. Between the trimmed V and J ends, which lost 0 bases and 1 base, there was a span of 19 bases. The germline gives CDR1 SGDLS, CDR2 YYNGEE. The chain's CDR3 is CASSVGPGRRMGNTEAFF. The DNA for the CDR3 is TGTGCCAGCAGCGTAGGTCCGGGACGCAGGATGGGGAACACTGAAGCTTTCTTT.

This clonotype was counted a few times. One end of the junction varies from germline; a read error may be responsible. The chain links TRBV7-7 to TRBJ2-2; possible D gene TRBD1, 5 bases. CDR1 SSHAT and CDR2 FNYEAQ come from the germline V gene (reference sequence). The CDR3 has 17 amino acids. This CDR3 reads CASSPRRTTANTGELFF. The CDR3 DNA follows: TGTGCTAGCAGCCCAAGACGGACAACCGCGAACACCGGGGAGCTGTTTTTT.

A few counts support this clonotype. DNA of the CDR3: TGTGCCAGCAGTGAGAGGGACTCTGGGGCCAACGTCCTGACTTTC. It specifies CASSERDSGANVLTF. The chain couples TRBV6-1 to TRBJ2-6; weak D call: TRBD2 (5 bases). The ends were cut back, 3 bases at V and 0 bases at J, with 6 bases in the middle. Germline CDR1 MNHNS, CDR2 SASEGT. This CDR3 has 15 amino acids.

The rearrangement joins TRBV9 to TRBJ1-4, with TRBD1 matching over 7 bases. J lost 4 bases, V lost 0 bases, and 3 bases had no gene match. The germline CDR1 and CDR2 sequences are SGDLS and YYNGEE. There are 15 residues in the CDR3. CDR3 residues: CASSVGAGGNEKLFF. The CDR3 region has the DNA TGTGCCAGCAGCGTAGGAGCAGGGGGTAATGAAAAACTGTTTTTT.

This chain uses TRBV6-5 with TRBJ2-7; D not resolved. The V gene lost 0 bases and the J gene lost 5 bases, with 8 bases spanning the gap. CDR3 length equals 13 residues. The germline V gene encodes CDR1 MNHEY and CDR2 SVGAGI. The CDR3 region has the DNA TGTGCCAGCAGTTACTCATTTCCAGACGAGCAGTACTTC. This sequence encodes CASSYSFPDEQYF.

This clonotype has just a few counts. The CDR3 region has the DNA TGTGCCAGCAGCGGGGAGGGACAGAGCTCTGGAAACACCATATATTTT. This codes for CASSGEGQSSGNTIYF. The rearrangement uses TRBV7-9 and TRBJ1-3, with TRBD1 matching over 7 bases. Germline values: CDR1 SEHNR, CDR2 FQNEAQ (reference sequence). The CDR3 is made up of 16 amino acids. Germline trimming cut 5 bases from V and 0 bases from J; bases unmatched to any gene: 7.

The chain employs TRBV9 and TRBJ2-7; maybe TRBD2 (6 bases). V was cut by 4 bases and J by 0 bases, with 23 bases left in between. Germline lookup yields CDR1 SGDLS and CDR2 YYNGEE. This CDR3 is built from 18 residues. CDR3 DNA sequence: TGTGCCAGCAGCCCCTCGGATGGAGGGGCTTCCTTCTCCTACGAGCAGTACTTC. It codes for CASSPSDGGASFSYEQYF.

This clonotype has more than one count but fewer than ten. This chain joins TRBV7-9 and TRBJ1-4, with 9 positions matching TRBD1. The CDR3 covers 16 residues. Per germline, CDR1 SEHNR and CDR2 FQNEAQ (reference sequence). V shed 4 bases, J shed 8 bases, and the junction held 11 bases outside the gene matches. CDR3 in DNA: TGTGCCAGCAGCTCTTCTACAGGGGGCGCTTTGGAAAAACTGTTTTTT. Translating gives CASSSSTGGALEKLFF.

The chain has TRBV12-3 or TRBV12-4 and TRBJ1-4, with TRBD1 as a possible D gene (5 bases). The CDR3 has 15 residues. V was trimmed by 5 bases and J by 0 bases, leaving 10 bases between them. The CDR3 spells CASSPPGPTNEKLFF. The CDR3 DNA is TGTGCCAGCAGTCCCCCAGGGCCAACTAATGAAAAACTGTTTTTT.

This clonotype was recorded a few times. The CDR3 bases are TGTGCCAGCAGCCGAAACGGGAGGGATGAAGCTTTCTTT. Amino acids: CASSRNGRDEAFF. The V call is TRBV7-9, the J call TRBJ1-1; D is undetermined. Looked up from germline, CDR1 is SEHNR and CDR2 is FQNEAQ (reference sequence). There are 13 residues in the CDR3. The V end lost 5 bases, the J end lost 7 bases, and 14 bases lay between the germline ends.

The chain links TRBV29-1 to TRBJ2-7; TRBD1 aligns across 7 bases. Germline CDR1 SQVTM, CDR2 ANQGSEA. The CDR3 is 12 residues long. The V and J ends lost 3 bases and 5 bases, in that order; junction bases with no gene match: 4. CDR3: CSVDSGTDEQYF. CDR3 DNA sequence: TGCAGCGTTGATTCAGGGACAGACGAGCAGTACTTC.

The genes are TRBV19 and TRBJ1-1; weak D call: TRBD1 (6 bases). The germline gives CDR1 LNHDA, CDR2 SQIVND (reference sequence). This CDR3 is built from 13 residues. With 5 bases removed from V and 3 bases from J, the gap between germline ends came to 10 bases. The CDR3 loop is CASSHTGYTEAFF. The CDR3 DNA is TGTGCCAGTAGTCACACAGGGTACACTGAAGCTTTCTTT.

This clonotype was found a few times. The gene calls are TRBV7-2 and TRBJ2-5; TRBD1 matches 8 bases. The CDR3 totals 17 residues. Trimming removed 3 bases from V and 2 bases from J; junction bases left unmatched: 11. Looked up from germline, CDR1 is SGHTA and CDR2 is FQGNSA. In DNA, the CDR3 is TGTGCCAGCAGCTTGGGGACAGGATTTAATTCACAAGAGACCCAGTACTTC. This encodes CASSLGTGFNSQETQYF.

This clonotype showed up just a few times. The rearrangement links TRBV14 to TRBJ1-1; a possible D gene is TRBD1 (6 bases). CDR1 is SGHDN, CDR2 FVKESK, per germline. The V and J ends lost 1 base and 1 base respectively, with 13 bases between them. The CDR3 has 16 amino acids. The CDR3 DNA follows: TGTGCCAGCAGCCAAGTCAGGGGCCGAAGGAACACTGAAGCTTTCTTT. This translates into CASSQVRGRRNTEAFF.

The V call is TRBV25-1, the J call TRBJ1-1; maybe TRBD1 (6 bases). Germline CDR1 is MGHDK and CDR2 is SYGVNS. Trimming shortened V by 6 bases and J by 1 base, and 21 bases separated the two germline ends. The CDR3 totals 17 residues. This CDR3 reads CASSRPTGAVRNTEAFF. The DNA for the CDR3 is TGTGCCAGCAGCCGGCCGACGGGGGCAGTTCGGAACACTGAAGCTTTCTTT.

The V call is TRBV7-8, the J call TRBJ2-5, with 7 bases identical to TRBD1. This CDR3 comprises 14 residues. Germline V gene sequence: CDR1 SGHVS, CDR2 FQNEAQ. The V and J ends lost 6 bases and 4 bases, in that order; junction bases with no gene match: 8. As DNA, the CDR3 is TGTGCCAGCAGGGATTTCGACAGGGCAGAGACCCAGTACTTC. Encoded protein: CASRDFDRAETQYF.